The 4 T cell receptor beta chains below all came from one sample that was sequenced in a study of identical twins. Via MiXCR, TCRdb re-called the 5' RACE reads, giving one row per CDR3 protein. The table shows approximately 890,000 distinct CDR3 sequences, with about 12% occurring only once. This sample also belongs to another study, concerning yellow fever vaccine responses in identical twins.

What was sequenced was PBMCs. Every receptor here comes from a woman younger than 35 in good health.

This clonotype came up a few times. The CDR3 sequence: CSARGGRAPLQETQYF. The CDR3 nucleotides are TGCAGTGCTCGGGGGGGGAGAGCTCCCCTACAAGAGACCCAGTACTTC. V usage is TRBV20-1 and J usage is TRBJ2-5, with 8 positions matching TRBD2. CDR3 length: 16 amino acids. Germline V CDR1 and CDR2: DFQATT, SNEGSKA (reference sequence). V lost 5 bases to trimming and J lost 2 bases; unmatched junction nucleotides: 13.

This clonotype was counted at least ten times. V and J are TRBV3-1 and TRBJ2-5; D possibly corresponds to TRBD1 (6 bases). Germline V lookup: CDR1 LGHDT, CDR2 YNNKEL (reference sequence). This CDR3 spans 14 amino acids. Trimming removed 1 base from V and 7 bases from J, with 13 bases in between. CDR3 sequence: CASSQGTGRWTQYF. DNA of the CDR3: TGTGCCAGCAGCCAAGGAACAGGGAGATGGACCCAGTACTTC.

This clonotype occurred a few times. CDR3 protein: CATSDSGRASRNEQFF. In DNA, the CDR3 is TGTGCCACCAGTGACTCCGGCAGGGCAAGCAGAAATGAGCAGTTCTTC. The chain carries TRBV24-1 and TRBJ2-1; possible D gene TRBD1, 5 bases. This CDR3 has 16 amino acids. Trimming pared 4 bases from V and 7 bases from J, leaving 19 bases between. Germline V gene lookup returns CDR1 KGHDR and CDR2 SFDVKD.

This chain connects TRBV9 to TRBJ2-2; D may match TRBD1 or TRBD2 (5 bases each). Germline-derived CDR1 and CDR2 are SGDLS and YYNGEE. CDR3 size: 18 residues. Trimming took off 4 bases at V and 0 bases at J, with 19 bases between the two ends. CDR3 amino acids: CASSRSGTANPNTGELFF. As DNA, the CDR3 is TGTGCCAGCAGCCGATCCGGGACGGCAAACCCGAACACCGGGGAGCTGTTTTTT.